The present T cell receptor beta chain was sequenced within a study of tumour-infiltrating T cells in Burkitt lymphoma. Study-wide context: Productive clonality predicted overall and progression-free survival.

This clone turned up a few times. Sequenced by immunoSEQ multiplex PCR; TCRdb stores in-frame clones only, minus some. The table includes several thousand clones, approximately 65% detected once. This CDR3 comprises 11 residues. The ends were cut back, 3 bases at V and 4 bases at J, with 6 bases in the middle. CDR1 and CDR2 from the germline V gene are DFQATT and SNEGSKA (reference sequence). Specimen: tumor tissue. The chain uses TRBV20-1 and TRBJ1-2; D gene ambiguous. The origin of this receptor is a human donor with diffuse large B-cell lymphoma. The CDR3 sequence is CSASQSYGYTF. CDR3 in DNA: TGCAGTGCTAGTCAGAGCTATGGCTACACCTTC.